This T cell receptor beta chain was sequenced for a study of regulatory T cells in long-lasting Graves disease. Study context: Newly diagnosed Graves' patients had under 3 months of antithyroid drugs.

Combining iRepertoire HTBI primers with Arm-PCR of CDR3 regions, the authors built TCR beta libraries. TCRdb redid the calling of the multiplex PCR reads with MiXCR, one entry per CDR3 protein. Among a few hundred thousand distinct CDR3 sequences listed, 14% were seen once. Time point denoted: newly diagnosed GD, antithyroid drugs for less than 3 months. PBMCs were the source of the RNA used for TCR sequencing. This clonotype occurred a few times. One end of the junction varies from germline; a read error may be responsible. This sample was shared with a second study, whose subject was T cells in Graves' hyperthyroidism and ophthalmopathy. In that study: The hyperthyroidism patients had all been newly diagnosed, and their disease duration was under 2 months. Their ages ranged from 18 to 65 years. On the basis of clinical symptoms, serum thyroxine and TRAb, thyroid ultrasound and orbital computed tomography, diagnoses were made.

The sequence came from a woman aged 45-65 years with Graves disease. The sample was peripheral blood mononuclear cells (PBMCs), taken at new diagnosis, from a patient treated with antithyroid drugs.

The CDR3 region is CSAPSGSLVKNIHYF. As DNA, the CDR3 is TGCAGTGCTCCTAGCGGGAGTTTGGTCAAAAACATTCACTACTTC. The chain has TRBV20-1 and TRBJ2-4; 10 nucleotides line up with TRBD2. The CDR3 covers 15 residues. CDR1 is DFQATT and CDR2 is SNEGSKA in the germline V gene (reference sequence).